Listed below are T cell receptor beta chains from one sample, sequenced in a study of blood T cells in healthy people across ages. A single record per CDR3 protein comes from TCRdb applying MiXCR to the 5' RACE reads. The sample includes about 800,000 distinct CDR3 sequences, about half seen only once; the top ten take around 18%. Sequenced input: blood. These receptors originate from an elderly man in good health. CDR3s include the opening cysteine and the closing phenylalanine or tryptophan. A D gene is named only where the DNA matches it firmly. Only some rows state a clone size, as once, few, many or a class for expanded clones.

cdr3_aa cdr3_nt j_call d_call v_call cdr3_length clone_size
CASSPSQQTNQPQHF TGTGCCAGCAGCCCCTCCCAACAGACAAATCAGCCCCAGCATTTT TRBJ1-5 - TRBV2 15 few
CSARAASGTNEQFF TGCAGTGCTAGAGCGGCTAGCGGGACGAATGAGCAGTTCTTC TRBJ2-1 TRBD2 TRBV20-1 14 -
CASSLGGGQLREQYF TGTGCCAGCAGCTTAGGCGGGGGCCAACTCCGCGAGCAGTACTTC TRBJ2-7 - TRBV7-2 15 -
CSARDLRQGTHEQYF TGCAGTGCTAGAGATCTGAGACAGGGTACCCACGAGCAGTACTTC TRBJ2-7 TRBD1 TRBV20-1 15 -
CASSQRILYGYTF TGTGCCAGCAGCCAACGGATTCTCTATGGCTACACCTTC TRBJ1-2 - TRBV14 13 -
CASSRVWGDNQPQHF TGTGCCAGCAGTAGGGTTTGGGGGGACAATCAGCCCCAGCATTTT TRBJ1-5 - TRBV12-3/TRBV12-4 15 -
CASSQDRLAGLLEQFF TGTGCCAGCAGCCAAGATCGGTTAGCGGGACTGCTTGAGCAGTTCTTC TRBJ2-1 TRBD2 TRBV3-1 16 many
CASKMTGTDTQYF TGTGCCAGCAAGATGACAGGAACAGATACGCAGTATTTT TRBJ2-3 - TRBV25-1 13 once
CASSPVEQLYQETQYF TGTGCCAGCTCACCAGTCGAGCAGCTGTACCAAGAGACCCAGTACTTC TRBJ2-5 - TRBV18 16 few
CASSPIPDSQDFQETQYF TGCGCCAGCAGCCCCATCCCGGACAGCCAGGACTTTCAAGAGACCCAGTACTTC TRBJ2-5 - TRBV4-3 18 -
CASTSVGTYTGKLFF TGTGCCAGCACCTCTGTAGGGACATACACCGGGAAACTGTTTTTT TRBJ1-4 - TRBV2 15 -
CASSQGESNRANYGYTF TGTGCCAGCAGCCAAGGCGAATCAAACAGGGCTAACTATGGCTACACCTTC TRBJ1-2 - TRBV4-2 17 -
CASSPVARTNTDTQYF TGTGCCAGCAGTCCCGTAGCGAGAACAAACACAGATACGCAGTATTTT TRBJ2-3 - TRBV5-6 16 few
CASSQDAAGDGETQYF TGTGCCAGCAGCCAAGATGCAGCGGGAGATGGAGAGACCCAGTACTTC TRBJ2-5 TRBD2 TRBV3-1 16 few